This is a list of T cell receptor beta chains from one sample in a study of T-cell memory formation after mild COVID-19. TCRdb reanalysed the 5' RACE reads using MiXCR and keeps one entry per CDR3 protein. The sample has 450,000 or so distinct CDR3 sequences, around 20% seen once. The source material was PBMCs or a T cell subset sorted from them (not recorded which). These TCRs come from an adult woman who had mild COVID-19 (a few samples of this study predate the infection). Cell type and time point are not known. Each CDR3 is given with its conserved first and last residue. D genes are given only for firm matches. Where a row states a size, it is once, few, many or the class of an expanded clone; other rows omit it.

CDR3nt: TGTGCCAGCAGCCGCAGGCGCGAGACCCAGTACTTC
CDR3aa: CASSRRRETQYF
v_gene: TRBV6-2/TRBV6-3
j_gene: TRBJ2-5
d_gene: NA
abundance: NA

CDR3nt: TGTGCCACCAGTCGCCAGGGTTTTGGCTACACCTTC
CDR3aa: CATSRQGFGYTF
v_gene: TRBV24-1
j_gene: TRBJ1-2
d_gene: NA
abundance: medium-sized

CDR3nt: TGTGCCAGTAGTATGGGAAGGGGCCTTAAGGCTGAAGCTTTCTTT
CDR3aa: CASSMGRGLKAEAFF
v_gene: TRBV19
j_gene: TRBJ1-1
d_gene: NA
abundance: NA

CDR3nt: TGTGCCAGCAGTTACTCGCTGGCGGGAAGGGGGGAGCTGTTTTTT
CDR3aa: CASSYSLAGRGELFF
v_gene: TRBV6-6
j_gene: TRBJ2-2
d_gene: NA
abundance: few

CDR3nt: TGCGCCAGCAGCCAGGTAGCGGGCTCCTACAATGAGCAGTTCTTC
CDR3aa: CASSQVAGSYNEQFF
v_gene: TRBV3-1
j_gene: TRBJ2-1
d_gene: TRBD2
abundance: many

CDR3nt: TGTGCCAGCACCCTGGGAGGGGAGCAGTACTTC
CDR3aa: CASTLGGEQYF
v_gene: TRBV12-3/TRBV12-4
j_gene: TRBJ2-7
d_gene: TRBD2
abundance: few

CDR3nt: TGTGCCAGCAGCAGCTCGCTTGGGGCCAACGTCCTGACTTTC
CDR3aa: CASSSSLGANVLTF
v_gene: TRBV7-3
j_gene: TRBJ2-6
d_gene: NA
abundance: NA

CDR3nt: TGTGCCAGCAGCAAAGCTAGCGGGAGGGCCATGGAGACCCAGTACTTC
CDR3aa: CASSKASGRAMETQYF
v_gene: TRBV21-1
j_gene: TRBJ2-5
d_gene: NA
abundance: NA

CDR3nt: TGTGCCACCAGGGAAGCGGGATCTGACAATGAGCAGTTCTTC
CDR3aa: CATREAGSDNEQFF
v_gene: TRBV24-1
j_gene: TRBJ2-1
d_gene: TRBD2
abundance: few

CDR3nt: TGTGCCAGCAGCTCAGGTTCTGGGCAGGGGGCCAACGAGCAGTACTTC
CDR3aa: CASSSGSGQGANEQYF
v_gene: TRBV7-9
j_gene: TRBJ2-7
d_gene: TRBD1
abundance: few

CDR3nt: TGTGCCACCAGTAGGGGCCGGGGACTCGCCCATCAAGAGACCCAGTACTTC
CDR3aa: CATSRGRGLAHQETQYF
v_gene: TRBV24-1
j_gene: TRBJ2-5
d_gene: NA
abundance: NA

CDR3nt: TGTGCCAGCAGTTACTCAGCCTACAATGAGCAGTTCTTC
CDR3aa: CASSYSAYNEQFF
v_gene: TRBV6-2/TRBV6-3
j_gene: TRBJ2-1
d_gene: NA
abundance: few

CDR3nt: TGTGCCAGCAGCCTATTACGTGGTAATGAAAAACTGTTTTTT
CDR3aa: CASSLLRGNEKLFF
v_gene: TRBV6-2/TRBV6-3
j_gene: TRBJ1-4
d_gene: NA
abundance: few

CDR3nt: TGTGCCAGCAGCGGGGACGGGAAGGCCGGAGGCTACACCTTC
CDR3aa: CASSGDGKAGGYTF
v_gene: TRBV6-1
j_gene: TRBJ1-2
d_gene: NA
abundance: few

CDR3nt: TGCAGTGCTACTACAGGTCTGGGGGAGCAGTACTTC
CDR3aa: CSATTGLGEQYF
v_gene: TRBV20-1
j_gene: TRBJ2-7
d_gene: NA
abundance: few

CDR3nt: TGCAGCGCCGGGGACAGTTATTACAATGAGCAGTTCTTC
CDR3aa: CSAGDSYYNEQFF
v_gene: TRBV29-1
j_gene: TRBJ2-1
d_gene: TRBD1
abundance: few

CDR3nt: TGCGCCAGCAGCCAAGATAGGAGGGGGATGAACACTGAAGCTTTCTTT
CDR3aa: CASSQDRRGMNTEAFF
v_gene: TRBV4-3
j_gene: TRBJ1-1
d_gene: NA
abundance: few

CDR3nt: TGTGCCAGCAGCCCCGGACAGGGGCACGATGAGCAGTTCTTC
CDR3aa: CASSPGQGHDEQFF
v_gene: TRBV4-2
j_gene: TRBJ2-1
d_gene: TRBD1
abundance: few

CDR3nt: TGTGCCTGGTTGGCAGGTCGGTGGGACTCTGGGGCCAACGTCCTGACTTTC
CDR3aa: CAWLAGRWDSGANVLTF
v_gene: TRBV30
j_gene: TRBJ2-6
d_gene: NA
abundance: NA

CDR3nt: TGTGCCACCTCACGTAGGACCGGGTCAGGAGATACGCAGTATTTT
CDR3aa: CATSRRTGSGDTQYF
v_gene: TRBV19
j_gene: TRBJ2-3
d_gene: NA
abundance: NA

CDR3nt: TGTGCCAGCAGCCCCGCCGGGACTAGCAGGCGGGAGCTGTTTTTT
CDR3aa: CASSPAGTSRRELFF
v_gene: TRBV7-2
j_gene: TRBJ2-2
d_gene: TRBD2
abundance: few

CDR3nt: TGTGCCAGCAGTGGGGACATTCAGCCCCAGCATTTT
CDR3aa: CASSGDIQPQHF
v_gene: TRBV6-1
j_gene: TRBJ1-5
d_gene: NA
abundance: NA

CDR3nt: TGTGCCAGCAGTCCCCTGGGGGGGTTTGAAGCTTTCTTT
CDR3aa: CASSPLGGFEAFF
v_gene: TRBV3-1
j_gene: TRBJ1-1
d_gene: NA
abundance: few

CDR3nt: TGTGCCAGCAGCTCGGAAGGGTGGTTACAAGAGACCCAGTACTTC
CDR3aa: CASSSEGWLQETQYF
v_gene: TRBV7-9
j_gene: TRBJ2-5
d_gene: NA
abundance: few

CDR3nt: TGTGCCAGCAACATGGGACAGATGAACACTGAAGCTTTCTTT
CDR3aa: CASNMGQMNTEAFF
v_gene: TRBV5-5
j_gene: TRBJ1-1
d_gene: TRBD1
abundance: few

CDR3nt: TGTGCCAGCAGCAACCAGGGGGTTCGGGAACTGTTTTTT
CDR3aa: CASSNQGVRELFF
v_gene: TRBV7-9
j_gene: TRBJ1-4
d_gene: TRBD1
abundance: few

CDR3nt: TGTGCCAGCAGCTTGAGGGCCGGGACAGGGAACCCCTATGGCTACACCTTC
CDR3aa: CASSLRAGTGNPYGYTF
v_gene: TRBV12-3/TRBV12-4
j_gene: TRBJ1-2
d_gene: TRBD1
abundance: few

CDR3nt: TGCGCCAGCAGCTCAGGACTAGCGGGAGGAGGGCCAGATACGCAGTATTTT
CDR3aa: CASSSGLAGGGPDTQYF
v_gene: TRBV5-1
j_gene: TRBJ2-3
d_gene: TRBD2
abundance: few

CDR3nt: TGTGCCACCAGCAGAGACACAAATCAGCCCCAGCATTTT
CDR3aa: CATSRDTNQPQHF
v_gene: TRBV15
j_gene: TRBJ1-5
d_gene: NA
abundance: NA

CDR3nt: TGCGCCAGCAGTCTAATTAGGGGTTTATACGAGCAGTACTTC
CDR3aa: CASSLIRGLYEQYF
v_gene: TRBV23-1
j_gene: TRBJ2-7
d_gene: NA
abundance: few

CDR3nt: TGTGCCAGCTCACCACCGAACGGAGTTTACAATGAGCAGTTCTTC
CDR3aa: CASSPPNGVYNEQFF
v_gene: TRBV18
j_gene: TRBJ2-1
d_gene: NA
abundance: few

CDR3nt: TGTGCCAGCAGCCAAGCAAGACAGGGCGGTGGCTACACCTTC
CDR3aa: CASSQARQGGGYTF
v_gene: TRBV14
j_gene: TRBJ1-2
d_gene: TRBD1
abundance: NA

CDR3nt: TGTGCCAGCAGCTTGGGTCTAGCGGGAGGTATCTCCGCATATGAGCAGTTCTTC
CDR3aa: CASSLGLAGGISAYEQFF
v_gene: TRBV11-2
j_gene: TRBJ2-1
d_gene: TRBD2
abundance: few

CDR3nt: TGCGCCAGCAGCTTGAGGGACTCGGACACTGAAGCTTTCTTT
CDR3aa: CASSLRDSDTEAFF
v_gene: TRBV5-1
j_gene: TRBJ1-1
d_gene: NA
abundance: few

CDR3nt: TGTGCCAGCAGCCAGGGTGGACAGGGGTCGGTTGAGCAGTTCTTC
CDR3aa: CASSQGGQGSVEQFF
v_gene: TRBV3-1
j_gene: TRBJ2-1
d_gene: TRBD1
abundance: NA

CDR3nt: TGTGCCAGCAGCTACGCGCTGAGCGGGGGTATAAATGAGCAGTTCTTC
CDR3aa: CASSYALSGGINEQFF
v_gene: TRBV13
j_gene: TRBJ2-1
d_gene: TRBD2
abundance: NA

CDR3nt: TGTGCCACCAGCAGAGATGTGGCAATTGAGACCCAGTACTTC
CDR3aa: CATSRDVAIETQYF
v_gene: TRBV15
j_gene: TRBJ2-5
d_gene: NA
abundance: few

CDR3nt: TGTGCCAGCAGTTTTGAGTCGCCCCAGGGCTACACCTTC
CDR3aa: CASSFESPQGYTF
v_gene: TRBV12-3/TRBV12-4
j_gene: TRBJ1-2
d_gene: NA
abundance: NA

CDR3nt: TGTGCCAGCAGTCGACGACGGGACCAGCCCCAGCACTTT
CDR3aa: CASSRRRDQPQHF
v_gene: TRBV12-3/TRBV12-4
j_gene: TRBJ1-5
d_gene: NA
abundance: NA

CDR3nt: TGCAGTGCTAGAGGACAGGGTGATTCACCCCTCCACTTT
CDR3aa: CSARGQGDSPLHF
v_gene: TRBV20-1
j_gene: TRBJ1-6
d_gene: TRBD1
abundance: few